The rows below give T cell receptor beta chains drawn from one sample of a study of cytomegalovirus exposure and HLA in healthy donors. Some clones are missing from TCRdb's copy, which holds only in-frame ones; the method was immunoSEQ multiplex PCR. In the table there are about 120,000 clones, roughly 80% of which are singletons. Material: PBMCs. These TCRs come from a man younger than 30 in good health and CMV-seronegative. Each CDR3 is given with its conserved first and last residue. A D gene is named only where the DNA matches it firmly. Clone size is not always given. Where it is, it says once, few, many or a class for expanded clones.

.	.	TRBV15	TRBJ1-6	CATSRDHGGVTPPLHF	TGTGCCACCAGCAGAGATCATGGAGGGGTGACCCCACCCCTCCACTTT
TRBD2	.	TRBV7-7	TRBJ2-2	CASSPGLAGGKGTGELFF	TGTGCCAGCAGCCCCGGACTAGCGGGGGGCAAGGGCACCGGGGAGCTGTTTTTT
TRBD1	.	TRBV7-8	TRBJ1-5	CASSGQGAEDQPQHF	TGTGCCAGCAGCGGACAGGGGGCAGAGGATCAGCCCCAGCATTTT
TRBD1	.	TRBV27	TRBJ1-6	CASSYVTGGTGRNSPLHF	TGTGCCAGCAGTTATGTTACGGGCGGGACAGGGAGGAATTCACCCCTCCACTTT
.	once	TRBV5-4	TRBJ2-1	CASSLGFNEQFF	TGTGCCAGCAGCCTAGGATTCAATGAGCAGTTCTTC
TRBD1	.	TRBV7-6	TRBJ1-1	CASSPSQVGQGGTEAFF	TGTGCCAGCAGCCCTTCCCAAGTGGGACAGGGGGGGACTGAAGCTTTCTTT
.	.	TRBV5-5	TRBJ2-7	CASSLDLAYSSYEQYF	TGTGCCAGCAGCTTGGACCTTGCCTACAGCTCCTACGAGCAGTACTTC
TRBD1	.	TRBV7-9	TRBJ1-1	CSSSYTRGPGGTEAFF	TGTTCCAGCAGTTATACCAGGGGGCCAGGAGGCACTGAAGCTTTCTTT
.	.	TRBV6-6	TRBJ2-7	CASSYVGAKREQYF	TGTGCCAGCAGTTACGTGGGGGCTAAAAGGGAGCAGTACTTC
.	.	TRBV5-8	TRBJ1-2	CASSLDRVGGYTF	TGTGCCAGCAGCTTGGACAGGGTAGGAGGCTACACCTTC
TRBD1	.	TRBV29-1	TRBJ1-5	CSVDATGRMGNQPQHF	TGCAGCGTTGACGCGACAGGGAGGATGGGCAATCAGCCCCAGCATTTT
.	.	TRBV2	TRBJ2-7	CASSAVILSSYEQYF	TGTGCCAGCAGTGCGGTGATACTTAGCTCCTACGAGCAGTACTTC
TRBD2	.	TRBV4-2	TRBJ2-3	CASSQEASGVQDTQYF	TGTGCCAGCAGCCAAGAGGCTAGCGGGGTCCAAGATACGCAGTATTTT
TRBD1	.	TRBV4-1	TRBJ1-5	CASSQVSGTGLQHF	TGCGCCAGCAGCCAAGTTTCCGGGACAGGGCTCCAGCATTTT
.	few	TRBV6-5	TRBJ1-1	CASSSGENGNSEAFF	TGTGCCAGCAGCTCCGGAGAAAACGGAAACTCTGAAGCTTTCTTT
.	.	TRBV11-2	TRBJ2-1	CASSQPRDRRGWEQFF	TGTGCCAGCAGCCAACCCCGGGATCGCAGGGGCTGGGAGCAGTTCTTC
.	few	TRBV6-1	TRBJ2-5	CASRYRVEQETQYF	TGTGCCAGCAGGTACAGGGTTGAGCAAGAGACCCAGTACTTC
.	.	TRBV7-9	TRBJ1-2	CASSLAPGVSYGYTF	TGTGCCAGCAGCTTAGCTCCAGGGGTGAGCTATGGCTACACCTTC
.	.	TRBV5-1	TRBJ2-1	CASSLGLVSYNEQFF	TGCGCCAGCAGCTTGGGACTAGTCTCCTACAATGAGCAGTTCTTC
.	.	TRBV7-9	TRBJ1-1	CASSNRGGTEAFF	TGTGCCAGCTCCAATAGAGGCGGCACTGAAGCTTTCTTT
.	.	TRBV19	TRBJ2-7	CASSPRGRDEQYF	TGTGCCAGTAGCCCCAGGGGTCGGGACGAGCAGTACTTC
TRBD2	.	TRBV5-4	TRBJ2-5	CASSLVAGDETQYF	TGTGCCAGCAGCTTGGTTGCGGGGGATGAGACCCAGTACTTC
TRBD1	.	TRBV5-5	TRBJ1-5	CASSHRGQPQHF	TGTGCCAGCAGCCACAGGGGGCAGCCCCAGCATTTT
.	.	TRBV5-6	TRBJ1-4	CASSLGKKTATNEKLFF	TGTGCCAGCAGCTTGGGGAAGAAAACAGCAACTAATGAAAAACTGTTTTTT
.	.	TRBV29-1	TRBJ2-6	CSVEGTNSGANVLTF	TGCAGCGTTGAAGGGACAAACTCTGGGGCCAACGTCCTGACTTTC
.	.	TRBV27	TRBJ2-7	CASATADSTYEQYF	TGTGCCAGCGCAACTGCGGACAGTACCTACGAGCAGTACTTC
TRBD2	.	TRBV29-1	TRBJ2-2	CSVGIRGGLIGELFF	TGCAGCGTTGGGATACGCGGGGGGCTTATCGGGGAGCTGTTTTTT
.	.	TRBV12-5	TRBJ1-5	CASGLGDTSNQPQHF	TGTGCTAGTGGTTTGGGGGACACTAGCAATCAGCCCCAGCATTTT
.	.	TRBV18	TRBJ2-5	CASSPPGQKETQYF	TGTGCCAGCTCACCACCTGGCCAGAAAGAGACCCAGTACTTC
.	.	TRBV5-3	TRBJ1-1	CARSPDTEAFF	TGTGCCAGAAGCCCCGACACTGAAGCTTTCTTT
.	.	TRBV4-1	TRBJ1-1	CASSVGGNTEAFF	TGCGCCAGCAGCGTCGGGGGGAACACTGAAGCTTTCTTT
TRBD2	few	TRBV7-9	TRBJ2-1	CASSLGSGRRNEQFF	TGTGCCAGCAGCTTAGGTAGCGGGCGCCGCAATGAGCAGTTCTTC
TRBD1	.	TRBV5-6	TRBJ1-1	CASSPEQGARATEAFF	TGTGCCAGCAGCCCGGAACAGGGGGCAAGGGCCACTGAAGCTTTCTTT
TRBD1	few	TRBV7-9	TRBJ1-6	CASSRFAGQGFVSSPLHF	TGTGCCAGCAGCAGATTTGCGGGACAGGGGTTTGTCAGTTCACCCCTCCACTTT
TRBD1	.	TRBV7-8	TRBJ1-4	CASVGQGINEKLFF	TGTGCCAGCGTCGGACAGGGGATTAATGAAAAACTGTTTTTT
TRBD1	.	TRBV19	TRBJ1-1	CASSYRGSGAEAFF	TGTGCCAGTAGTTACAGGGGTTCGGGCGCTGAAGCTTTCTTT
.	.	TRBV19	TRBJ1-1	CASSLKTVTEAFF	TGTGCCAGTAGTCTTAAGACAGTCACTGAAGCTTTCTTT
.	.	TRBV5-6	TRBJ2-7	CASGTGWSYEQYF	TGTGCCAGCGGCACAGGGTGGTCCTACGAGCAGTACTTC
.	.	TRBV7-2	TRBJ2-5	CASSLHAGQETQYF	TGTGCCAGCAGCTTACATGCAGGCCAAGAGACCCAGTACTTC
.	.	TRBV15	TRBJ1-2	CATSSETGFNYGYTF	TGTGCCACCAGCAGTGAAACAGGGTTTAACTATGGCTACACCTTC